Shown below are 9 T cell receptor beta chains from a single sample sequenced in a study of CD8 T cells in Susac syndrome (dated by TCRdb to between 2018 and 2021). The library was produced with the immunoSEQ multiplex PCR assay. RNA was extracted with the RNeasy kit and about 0.5 to 1 ug was reverse transcribed using random hexamers. TCRdb reprocessed the public reads (quality trimming at Q25 with fastp, clone calling with MiXCR) and kept in-frame beta chains. Entries are consolidated by CDR3 protein sequence, retaining the most common genes and DNA. A total of under 300,000 distinct CDR3 sequences appear in this sample, about 96% of them only once. The ten largest clones take up around 0.1% of the sample. Source material: CD4+ T cells from PBMCs. All receptors derive from a human donor with Susac syndrome.

The chain couples TRBV20-1 to TRBJ2-1; D unclear. CDR1 is DFQATT, CDR2 SNEGSKA, per germline (reference sequence). The CDR3 loop spans 13 amino acids. V was pared by 2 bases and J by 6 bases, with 11 bases between. The CDR3 protein is CSARYDPGNEQFF. CDR3 DNA sequence: TGCAGTGCTAGATACGACCCGGGCAATGAGCAGTTCTTC.

V and J are TRBV29-1 and TRBJ1-2; D not certain. Trimming removed 4 bases at V and 4 bases at J, with 4 bases between. The CDR3 runs 10 residues. Germline CDR1 reads SQVTM; CDR2 reads ANQGSEA. The CDR3 bases are TGCAGCGTTGTAGGCTATGGCTACACCTTC. The encoded protein is CSVVGYGYTF.

This sequence joins TRBV29-1 and TRBJ1-2; tentative D call: TRBD1 (6 bases). Germline lookup yields CDR1 SQVTM and CDR2 ANQGSEA. The V end lost 5 bases, the J end lost 4 bases, and 11 bases lay between the germline ends. The length of the CDR3 is 12 residues. Here the CDR3 DNA reads TGCAGCGTTCAGGACAGCTTCTATGGCTACACCTTC. Its protein is CSVQDSFYGYTF. The whole variable domain, filled in from reference TRBV29-1 and TRBJ1-2, reads SAVISQKPSRDICQRGTSLTIQCQVDSQVTMMFWYRQQPGQSLTLIATANQGSEATYESGFVIDKFPISRPNLTFSTLTVSNMSPEDSSIYLCSVQDSFYGYTFGSGTRLTVV.

The genes are TRBV25-1 and TRBJ2-7; D uncertain. This CDR3 is built from 12 residues. From germline, CDR1 is MGHDK and CDR2 SYGVNS. V was trimmed by 4 bases and J by 6 bases, leaving 10 bases between them. The CDR3 nucleotides are TGTGCCAGCAGTGTGTTGGATGGCGAGCAGTACTTC. Protein sequence: CASSVLDGEQYF.

CDR3 amino acids: CAWGLRSYNEQFF. As DNA, the CDR3 is TGTGCCTGGGGCCTCCGCTCCTACAATGAGCAGTTCTTC. This sequence joins TRBV30 and TRBJ2-1; D remains ambiguous. The CDR3 runs 13 residues. CDR1 GTSNPN and CDR2 SVGIG come from the germline V gene (reference sequence). V was clipped by 5 bases and J by 0 bases, with 8 bases between them. The full variable domain, completed using reference TRBV30 and TRBJ2-1, is SQTIHQWPATLVQPVGSPLSLECTVEGTSNPNLYWYRQAAGRGLQLLFYSVGIGQISSEVPQNLSASRPQDRQFILSSKKLLLSDSGFYLCAWGLRSYNEQFFGPGTRLTVL.

This rearrangement joins TRBV5-6 to TRBJ2-5; D remains unclear. The CDR3 extends over 16 amino acids. The germline CDR1 and CDR2 sequences are SGHDT and YYEEEE. V was clipped by 4 bases and J by 4 bases, with 20 bases between them. CDR3 sequence: CASSRVMFGTGETQYF. Here the CDR3 DNA reads TGTGCCAGCAGCCGTGTTATGTTTGGCACGGGAGAGACCCAGTACTTC.

As DNA, the CDR3 is TGCGCCAGCAGCCAAGAGGGTAGCGGGGCATCCTATGGCTACACCTTC. Encoded protein: CASSQEGSGASYGYTF. The V gene is TRBV4-1, the J gene TRBJ1-2; weak D call: TRBD1 (5 bases). The CDR3 runs to 16 residues. Germline V lookup: CDR1 MGHRA, CDR2 YSYEKL. The ends were cut back, 0 bases at V and 4 bases at J, with 15 bases in the middle.

V gene TRBV6-5 combines with J gene TRBJ1-4, with D possibly being TRBD1 (5 bases). The CDR3 loop spans 15 amino acids. The ends were cut back, 5 bases at V and 8 bases at J, with 18 bases in the middle. Germline CDR1 MNHEY, CDR2 SVGAGI. CDR3 residues: CASSTNTGWEEKLFF. The CDR3 nucleotides read TGTGCCAGCAGTACTAATACAGGTTGGGAGGAAAAACTGTTTTTT.

CDR3 residues: CSAMGQGVNYEQYF. For the CDR3, the DNA is TGCAGTGCTATGGGACAGGGTGTAAACTACGAGCAGTACTTC. This chain connects TRBV20-1 to TRBJ2-7; TRBD1 matches at 9 bases. The V gene's germline CDR1 is DFQATT and CDR2 SNEGSKA (reference sequence). J lost 3 bases, V lost 4 bases, and 7 bases had no gene match. The length of the CDR3 is 14 residues.